This TCR beta chain is drawn from a study of beta chain features in type 1 diabetes. This clone was picked up a small number of times. What it recognizes is unknown. Other DNA sequences in this specimen translate into the identical CDR3. CD4+ naive, central memory, regulatory and stem cell-like memory cells were sorted via CD45RO/CCR7/CD25/CD127/CD95/CD27. Trimming left V 1 base short and J 0 bases short, with 6 bases between. This CDR3 has 14 residues. Germline values: CDR1 SEHNR, CDR2 FQNEAQ (reference sequence). Regarding the study as a whole: For patients, the naive, central memory and Treg TCRB repertoires appeared more alike than for healthy donors. All four CD4+ subsets of Type 1 diabetes patients contained TCRB CDR3s that were moderately but significantly shorter. An over-representation of cells with high TCR expression could result from cDNA sequencing.

The authors reverse transcribed all of the isolated RNA, so sequencing captured expressed TCRB transcripts. Reads from naive, central memory and regulatory T cell samples averaged roughly 3.6 million. This table comes from immunoSEQ multiplex PCR, and its TCRdb copy is limited to in-frame clones, with some not included. The data contain 200,000 to 300,000 clones, approximately 15% of them singletons. The chain joins TRBV7-9 to TRBJ1-1; the D gene is possibly TRBD1 (5 bases). This TCR derives from a young man with type 1 diabetes. Material for sequencing was naive CD4+ T cells from blood. The chain's CDR3 is CASSLGQLNTEAFF. DNA for the CDR3: TGTGCCAGCAGCTTAGGACAGCTGAACACTGAAGCTTTCTTT.